The rows below give T cell receptor beta chains drawn from one sample of a study of patients and donors after allogeneic stem cell transplantation. MiXCR, run by TCRdb on the RT-PCR reads, gives a single entry per CDR3 protein. This table holds about 960,000 distinct CDR3 sequences, more than 15% found once. The specimen sequenced was blood, either unsorted or a sorted T cell fraction (not recorded which). The receptors were gathered from a human donor who was either an allogeneic HSCT recipient or a stem cell or donor lymphocyte infusion donor (not recorded which). It is not recorded whose cells these are; they may come from a transplant donor. Each CDR3 is given with its conserved first and last residue. The order of the fields is clone size, D gene, J gene, V gene, CDR3 protein, CDR3 DNA. A D gene is named only where the DNA matches it firmly. The listing skips clone size in some rows; elsewhere it reads once, few, many or a size class.

>few|TRBD2|TRBJ2-3|TRBV3-1
CASSPIGTRISTDTQYF
TGTGCCAGCAGCCCGATTGGGACTAGAATAAGCACAGATACGCAGTATTTT
>NA|TRBD1|TRBJ1-5|TRBV20-1
CSAGGQGTQPQHF
TGCAGTGCTGGAGGACAGGGCACTCAGCCCCAGCATTTT
>NA|NA|TRBJ2-1|TRBV27
CASSFGVKQPGGDEQFF
TGTGCCAGCAGTTTCGGGGTGAAGCAGCCTGGAGGGGATGAGCAGTTCTTC
>NA|TRBD1|TRBJ1-2|TRBV3-1
CASSQDSGGAGGYTF
TGTGCCAGCAGCCAAGATTCAGGGGGCGCGGGGGGCTACACCTTC
>NA|NA|TRBJ1-4|TRBV25-1
CASSDLTRQNEKLFF
TGTGCCAGCAGTGATCTCACCCGCCAAAATGAAAAACTGTTTTTT
>NA|NA|TRBJ2-1|TRBV6-2/TRBV6-3
CASSAMYEQFF
TGTGCCAGCAGCGCAATGTATGAGCAGTTCTTC
>NA|TRBD2|TRBJ2-2|TRBV12-3/TRBV12-4
CASSLGLAGSSGELFF
TGTGCCAGCAGTTTAGGACTAGCGGGAAGCTCCGGGGAGCTGTTTTTT
>many|NA|TRBJ2-5|TRBV12-3/TRBV12-4
CASSLGFGTQETQYF
TGTGCCAGCAGTTTGGGTTTTGGTACCCAAGAGACCCAGTACTTC
>once|TRBD1|TRBJ1-5|TRBV7-9
CASSTRDRGCDQPQHF
TGTGCCAGCAGCACTCGGGACAGGGGGTGTGATCAGCCCCAGCATTTT
>few|TRBD1|TRBJ2-7|TRBV5-1
CASSSQNSGTATYEQYF
TGCGCCAGCAGCTCACAAAACTCCGGGACAGCTACCTACGAGCAGTACTTC
>NA|NA|TRBJ1-5|TRBV6-4
CASSDYRKRTGNQPQHF
TGTGCCAGCAGTGACTATCGGAAAAGGACGGGCAATCAGCCCCAGCATTTT
>NA|TRBD2|TRBJ2-7|TRBV4-1
CASSQKRERYEQYF
TGCGCCAGCAGCCAAAAGCGGGAGCGGTACGAGCAGTACTTC
>NA|NA|TRBJ2-2|TRBV29-1
CSGGAGVAGELFF
TGCAGTGGAGGGGCAGGGGTTGCCGGGGAGCTGTTTTTT
>many|TRBD2|TRBJ2-1|TRBV7-2
CASSPGGFYNEQFF
TGTGCCAGCAGCCCGGGGGGATTCTACAATGAGCAGTTCTTC
>NA|TRBD1|TRBJ1-5|TRBV27
CASASLQGASSSNQPQHF
TGTGCCAGCGCCTCCTTACAGGGGGCGTCTTCAAGCAATCAGCCCCAGCATTTT
>few|NA|TRBJ2-5|TRBV20-1
CSAYGRQETQYF
TGCAGTGCTTACGGACGACAAGAGACCCAGTACTTC
>NA|TRBD1|TRBJ1-4|TRBV18
CASSPDRSLNEKLFF
TGTGCCAGCTCCCCGGACAGGTCGCTAAATGAAAAACTGTTTTTT
>NA|TRBD2|TRBJ2-3|TRBV20-1
CSARNPAGGTDTQYF
TGCAGTGCTAGAAATCCAGCGGGAGGCACAGATACGCAGTATTTT
>NA|TRBD1|TRBJ2-5|TRBV5-4
CASSLGDRTQETQYF
TGTGCCAGCAGCTTGGGGGACAGGACACAAGAGACCCAGTACTTC
>few|TRBD2|TRBJ2-7|TRBV12-3/TRBV12-4
CASSASGRPRQYF
TGTGCCAGCAGCGCTAGCGGGCGTCCACGGCAGTACTTC
>many|TRBD2|TRBJ2-3|TRBV5-1
CASSRLADTDTQYF
TGCGCCAGCAGCAGACTAGCGGACACAGATACGCAGTATTTT
>NA|NA|TRBJ2-1|TRBV12-3/TRBV12-4
CASSLASKDEQFF
TGTGCCAGCAGTTTAGCATCTAAGGATGAGCAGTTCTTC
>few|NA|TRBJ2-3|TRBV5-1
CASSLGDGDNTQYF
TGCGCCAGCAGCTTGGGGGACGGAGACAATACGCAGTATTTT
>NA|TRBD2|TRBJ2-7|TRBV10-3
CAISGTSGRNEQYF
TGTGCCATCAGTGGGACTAGCGGGAGAAACGAGCAGTACTTC
>few|TRBD1|TRBJ2-2|TRBV6-1
CASSQARGLTGELFF
TGTGCCAGCAGCCAAGCCAGGGGGCTCACCGGGGAGCTGTTTTTT
>NA|NA|TRBJ1-2|TRBV4-2
CASSTREARGYTF
TGTGCCAGCAGCACCCGTGAAGCGAGGGGCTACACCTTC
>many|NA|TRBJ1-1|TRBV12-3/TRBV12-4
CASTPDGNTEAFF
TGTGCCAGCACTCCTGACGGTAACACTGAAGCTTTCTTT
>NA|NA|TRBJ2-2|TRBV5-1
CASSPKGGGTGELFF
TGCGCCAGCAGCCCCAAAGGGGGGGGAACCGGGGAGCTGTTTTTT
>many|TRBD1|TRBJ1-1|TRBV12-3/TRBV12-4
CASSLVAGGWTEAFF
TGTGCCAGCAGTTTAGTGGCAGGGGGCTGGACTGAAGCTTTCTTT
>NA|NA|TRBJ2-1|TRBV30
CAWSVQGEQFF
TGTGCCTGGAGTGTCCAGGGGGAGCAGTTCTTC
>few|TRBD1|TRBJ2-1|TRBV5-1
CASYGQGANEQFF
TGCGCCAGCTACGGACAGGGTGCCAATGAGCAGTTCTTC
>NA|NA|TRBJ1-6|TRBV3-1
CASSQDLIRADRSYNSPLHF
TGTGCCAGCAGCCAAGATCTTATACGGGCAGATCGCTCCTATAATTCACCCCTCCACTTT
>NA|NA|TRBJ2-2|TRBV14
CASSQRGPPRGELFF
TGTGCCAGCAGCCAACGAGGGCCTCCTCGCGGGGAGCTGTTTTTT
>few|NA|TRBJ2-2|TRBV11-1
CASSLRAQRVNTGELFF
TGTGCCAGCAGCTTAAGGGCTCAGAGGGTTAACACCGGGGAGCTGTTTTTT
>few|TRBD1|TRBJ2-7|TRBV19
CASSPSGTGAYEQYF
TGTGCCAGTAGTCCATCCGGGACAGGGGCCTACGAGCAGTACTTC
>NA|NA|TRBJ2-6|TRBV4-2
CASSQPGNDPNVLTF
TGTGCCAGCAGCCAACCAGGGAATGATCCCAACGTCCTGACTTTC
>NA|NA|TRBJ2-5|TRBV9
CASSVDPAATQYF
TGTGCCAGCAGCGTAGATCCAGCGGCGACCCAGTACTTC
>few|TRBD2|TRBJ2-7|TRBV10-3
CAITKFILADSYEQYF
TGTGCCATCACTAAGTTTATACTAGCGGACTCCTACGAGCAGTACTTC
>NA|NA|TRBJ1-5|TRBV18
CASSPLGRVSNQPQHF
TGTGCCAGCTCACCACTGGGGAGGGTCAGCAATCAGCCCCAGCATTTT
>NA|NA|TRBJ1-5|TRBV6-1
CASRKNGLDPGGPQHF
TGTGCCAGCAGAAAAAACGGACTCGACCCGGGAGGGCCCCAGCATTTT
>NA|TRBD2|TRBJ2-3|TRBV20-1
CSATGTSGRTDTQYF
TGCAGTGCCACCGGGACTAGTGGCCGCACAGATACGCAGTATTTT
>few|NA|TRBJ1-1|TRBV2
CASSEQGGLRTEAFF
TGTGCCAGCAGTGAACAGGGAGGGCTTCGCACTGAAGCTTTCTTT
>many|TRBD1|TRBJ2-1|TRBV7-3
CASSLNRGPYNEQFF
TGTGCCAGCAGCTTAAATAGGGGGCCGTACAATGAGCAGTTCTTC
>few|TRBD2|TRBJ2-1|TRBV6-2/TRBV6-3
CASRVRDYSYNEQFF
TGTGCCAGTCGAGTCAGGGACTATTCCTACAATGAGCAGTTCTTC
>few|TRBD1|TRBJ1-2|TRBV7-2
CASSPTPGGWGYTF
TGTGCCAGCAGCCCGACTCCAGGGGGCTGGGGCTACACCTTC